Below are 9 T cell receptor beta chains sequenced from a single sample in a study of blood T cell repertoires in COVID-19 (TCRdb year 2020). Preparation of the library involved the immunoSEQ multiplex PCR assay. TCRdb carries this immuneACCESS record with in-frame sequences only. Its versions omit some clonotypes, under half of them owing to an unresolved V gene in the studies checked, with the rest unexplained. The sample table records 140,000 to 150,000 clones; around nine tenths of these occur just once. The ten largest clones capture 8.5% to 9% of the sample. Sequencing was performed on peripheral blood. These receptor sequences come from a woman between 50 and 59 years old with active or convalescent COVID-19.

The J gene is TRBJ2-3, the V gene TRBV11-3; 11 positions agree with TRBD2. CDR1 SGHNT and CDR2 YENEEA come from the germline V gene. The ends lost 6 bases at V and 0 bases at J; junction bases unmatched: 11. The CDR3 is 18 amino acids. CDR3 nucleotides: TGTGCCAGCAGTCAAGGACTAGCGGGCCTAGGTAGCACAGATACGCAGTATTTT. This gives the protein CASSQGLAGLGSTDTQYF.

V and J are TRBV7-3 and TRBJ1-6; possible D gene TRBD1, 6 bases. Trimming took off 4 bases at V and 9 bases at J, with 13 bases between the two ends. The CDR3 length is 14 residues. Germline V gene lookup returns CDR1 SGHTA and CDR2 FQGTGA. The CDR3 reads CASSSGMTGSPLHF. The DNA of the CDR3 is TGTGCCAGCAGCTCAGGGATGACAGGTTCACCCCTCCACTTT.

The gene calls are TRBV7-2 and TRBJ2-1, with 7 bases that match TRBD1. J gave up 2 bases and V 5 bases, and 6 bases lay outside the gene matches. The V gene's germline CDR1 is SGHTA and CDR2 FQGNSA. CDR3 length: 15 amino acids. CDR3 loop: CASSARQGAYNEQFF. CDR3 bases: TGTGCCAGCAGCGCCCGACAGGGAGCCTACAATGAGCAGTTCTTC.

About this clone: Other DNA sequences of this sample code for an identical CDR3. V usage is TRBV4-1 and J usage is TRBJ1-5; D might be TRBD1 (6 bases). Trimming took off 1 base at V and 2 bases at J, with 6 bases between the two ends. Germline V gene lookup returns CDR1 MGHRA and CDR2 YSYEKL. There are 14 residues in the CDR3. The CDR3 coding sequence is TGCGCCAGCAGCCAAGGGACAGGCAATCAGCCCCAGCATTTT. As protein: CASSQGTGNQPQHF.

This clone showed up just a few times. The junction shows a germline mismatch at one end, possibly a read error. This chain joins TRBV5-4 and TRBJ1-2; perhaps TRBD1 as D (5 bases). Germline values: CDR1 SGHNT, CDR2 YYREEE (reference sequence). The CDR3 contains 16 residues. The CDR3 DNA reads TGTGCCAGCAGCTTGGCTGCAGGGTCGGATTCCTATCGCTACACCTTC. This gives the protein CASSLAAGSDSYRYTF.

The chain has TRBV28 and TRBJ1-2; no firm D call. Germline V gene sequence: CDR1 MDHEN, CDR2 SYDVKM. The CDR3 runs to 11 residues. Trimming cost V 8 bases and J 8 bases, with 12 bases left between them. CDR3 sequence reads: CASVSSEGYTF. The CDR3 bases are TGTGCCAGCGTATCGAGCGAAGGCTACACCTTC.

In DNA, the CDR3 is TGTGCCAGCAGCGTAGGGACTGACAACTATGGCTACACCTTC. It yields the protein CASSVGTDNYGYTF. The rearrangement joins TRBV9 to TRBJ1-2, with D unclear. V was cut by 0 bases and J by 2 bases, with 8 bases left in between. CDR3 size: 14 residues. From germline, CDR1 is SGDLS and CDR2 YYNGEE.

This chain uses TRBV18 with TRBJ1-2; weak D call: TRBD1 (6 bases). Germline lookup yields CDR1 KGHSH and CDR2 LQKENI. The V and J ends lost 3 bases and 3 bases respectively, with 14 bases between them. The CDR3 runs 15 residues. CDR3 bases: TGTGCCAGCTCACCTACGTCAGGGGTTGACTATGGCTACACCTTC. Translated: CASSPTSGVDYGYTF.

The rearrangement uses TRBV5-1 and TRBJ1-1, with 8 bases matching TRBD1. CDR3 length: 14 amino acids. Germline CDR1 reads SGHRS; CDR2 reads YFSETQ. V lost 0 bases and J lost 4; bases outside the gene matches: 2. This CDR3 is CASSLGQGTTEAFF. The CDR3 coding sequence is TGCGCCAGCAGCTTGGGACAGGGGACCACTGAAGCTTTCTTT.